This T cell receptor (beta chain) was identified in a study of control samples from healthy donors and cancer patients. This CDR3 spans 15 amino acids. With 5 bases removed from V and 3 bases from J, the gap between germline ends came to 16 bases. Germline CDR1 reads MNHEY; CDR2 reads SVGEGT. Only in-frame clones appear in the TCRdb table, and some are missing; sequencing was by immunoSEQ multiplex PCR. Among 150,000 to 200,000 clones listed, around 90% were seen once. This clone occurred a few times. Sample: blood. This chain joins TRBV6-2 or TRBV6-3 and TRBJ1-1; D possibly corresponds to TRBD1 (5 bases). This TCR derives from a man between 18 and 29 years old in good health. CDR3 sequence: CASSRRGGTDTEAFF. In DNA, the CDR3 is TGTGCCAGCAGTAGACGGGGGGGGACGGACACTGAAGCTTTCTTT.